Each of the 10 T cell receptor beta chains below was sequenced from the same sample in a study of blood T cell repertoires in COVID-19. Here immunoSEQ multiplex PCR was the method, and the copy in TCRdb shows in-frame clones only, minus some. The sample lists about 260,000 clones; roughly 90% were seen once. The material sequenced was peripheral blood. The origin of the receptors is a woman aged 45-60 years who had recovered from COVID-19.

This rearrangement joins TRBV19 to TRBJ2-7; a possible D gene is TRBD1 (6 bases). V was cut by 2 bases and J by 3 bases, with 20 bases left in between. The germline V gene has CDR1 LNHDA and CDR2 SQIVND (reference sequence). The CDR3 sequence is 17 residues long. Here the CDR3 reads CASSIKRAGARDYEQYF. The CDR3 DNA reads TGTGCCAGTAGTATAAAGAGGGCAGGGGCGAGGGACTACGAGCAGTACTTC.

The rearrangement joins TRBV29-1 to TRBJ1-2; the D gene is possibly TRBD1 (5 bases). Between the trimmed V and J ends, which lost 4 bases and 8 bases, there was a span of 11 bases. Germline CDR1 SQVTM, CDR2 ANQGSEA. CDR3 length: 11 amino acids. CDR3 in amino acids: CSVGAGWGYTF. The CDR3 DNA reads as TGCAGCGTTGGGGCAGGGTGGGGCTACACCTTC.

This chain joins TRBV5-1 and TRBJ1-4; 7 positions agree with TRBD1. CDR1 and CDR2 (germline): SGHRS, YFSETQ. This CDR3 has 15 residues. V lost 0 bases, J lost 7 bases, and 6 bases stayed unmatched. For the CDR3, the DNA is TGCGCCAGCAGCTTGGGACAGGGCGGAGGTGAAAAACTGTTTTTT. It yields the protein CASSLGQGGGEKLFF.

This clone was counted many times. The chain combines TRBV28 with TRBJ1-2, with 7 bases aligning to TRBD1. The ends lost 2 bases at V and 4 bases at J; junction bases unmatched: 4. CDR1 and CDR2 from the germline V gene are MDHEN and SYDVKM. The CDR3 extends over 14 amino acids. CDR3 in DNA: TGTGCCAGCAGTTTACCGGACAGGACCTATGGCTACACCTTC. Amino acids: CASSLPDRTYGYTF.

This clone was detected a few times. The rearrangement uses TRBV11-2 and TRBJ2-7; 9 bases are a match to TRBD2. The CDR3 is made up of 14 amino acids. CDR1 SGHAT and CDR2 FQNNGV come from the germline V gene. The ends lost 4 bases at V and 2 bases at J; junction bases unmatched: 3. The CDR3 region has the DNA TGTGCCAGCAGCTCGACTAGCGGAACCTACGAGCAGTACTTC. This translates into CASSSTSGTYEQYF.

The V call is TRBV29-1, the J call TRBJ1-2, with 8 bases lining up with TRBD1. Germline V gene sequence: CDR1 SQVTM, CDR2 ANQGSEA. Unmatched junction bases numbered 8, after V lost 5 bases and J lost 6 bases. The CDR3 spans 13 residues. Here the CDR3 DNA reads TGCAGCGTTATTGGGGCAGGGGGCAATGGCTACACCTTC. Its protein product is CSVIGAGGNGYTF.

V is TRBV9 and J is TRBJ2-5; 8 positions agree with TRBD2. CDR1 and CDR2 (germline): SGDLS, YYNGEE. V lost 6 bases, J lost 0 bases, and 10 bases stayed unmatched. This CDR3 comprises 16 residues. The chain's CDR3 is CASTRGASGYQETQYF. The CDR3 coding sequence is TGTGCCAGCACCCGGGGGGCTAGCGGGTACCAAGAGACCCAGTACTTC.

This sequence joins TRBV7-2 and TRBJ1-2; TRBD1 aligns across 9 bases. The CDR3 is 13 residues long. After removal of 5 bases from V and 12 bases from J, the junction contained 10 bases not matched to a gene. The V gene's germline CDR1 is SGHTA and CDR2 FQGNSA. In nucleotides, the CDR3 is TGTGCCAGCAGCCCGAGACAGGGGGGTATCGACACCTTC. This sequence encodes CASSPRQGGIDTF.

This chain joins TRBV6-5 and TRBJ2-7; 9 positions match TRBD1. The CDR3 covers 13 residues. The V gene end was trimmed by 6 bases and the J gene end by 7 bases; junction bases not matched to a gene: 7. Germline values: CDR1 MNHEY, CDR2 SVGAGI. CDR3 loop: CASRGQGSAEQYF. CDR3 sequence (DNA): TGTGCCAGCAGGGGACAGGGCTCCGCTGAGCAGTACTTC.

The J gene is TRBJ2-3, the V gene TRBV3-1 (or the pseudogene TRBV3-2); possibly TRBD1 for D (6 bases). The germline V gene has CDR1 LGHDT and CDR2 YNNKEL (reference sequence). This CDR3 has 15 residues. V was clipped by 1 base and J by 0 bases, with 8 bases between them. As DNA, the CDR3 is TGTGCCAGCAGCCAAGCAGGGGCTAGCACAGATACGCAGTATTTT. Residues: CASSQAGASTDTQYF.